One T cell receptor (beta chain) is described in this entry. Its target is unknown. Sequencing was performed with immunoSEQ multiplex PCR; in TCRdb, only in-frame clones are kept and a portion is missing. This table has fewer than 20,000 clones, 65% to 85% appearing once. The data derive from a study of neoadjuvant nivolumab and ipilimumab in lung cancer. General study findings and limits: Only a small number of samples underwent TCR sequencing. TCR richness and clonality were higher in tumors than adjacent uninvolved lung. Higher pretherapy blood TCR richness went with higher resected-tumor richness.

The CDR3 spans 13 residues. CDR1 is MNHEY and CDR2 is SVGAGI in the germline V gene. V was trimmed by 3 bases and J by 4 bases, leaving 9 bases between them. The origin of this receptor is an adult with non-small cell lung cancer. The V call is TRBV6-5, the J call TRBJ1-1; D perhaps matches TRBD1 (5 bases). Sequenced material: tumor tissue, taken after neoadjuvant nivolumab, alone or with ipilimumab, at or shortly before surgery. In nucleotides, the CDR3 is TGTGCCAGCAGTTATGGGGCGGGCACTGAAGCTTTCTTT. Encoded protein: CASSYGAGTEAFF.